The 32 T cell receptor beta chains in this list originate from one sample, sequenced in a study of PD-L1 blockade in urothelial cancer. Libraries were prepared by immunoSEQ multiplex PCR; TCRdb keeps only in-frame clonotypes and omits some of them. The sample lists tens of thousands of clones, 85% to 90% occurring once. The time point: pretreatment peripheral blood. The sequencing used PBMCs, collected around atezolizumab (anti-PD-L1) treatment. The receptors originated from a man aged 65-85 years with urothelial cancer.

The chain combines TRBV6-1 with TRBJ2-7; tentatively, D is TRBD1 (5 bases). The V gene's germline CDR1 is MNHNS and CDR2 SASEGT. The CDR3 has 16 amino acids. Trimming removed 2 bases at V and 10 bases at J, with 24 bases between. The CDR3: CASSETGRAFGSEQYF. For the CDR3, the DNA is TGTGCCAGCAGTGAAACAGGACGAGCATTTGGAAGCGAACAGTACTTC.

The rearrangement joins TRBV10-3 to TRBJ2-3, with 9 bases identical to TRBD1. V was pared by 10 bases and J by 4 bases, with 3 bases of the junction left unmatched. In germline, CDR1 is ENHRY, CDR2 SYGVKD. This CDR3 has 12 residues. CDR3 loop: CATRQGADTQYF. The CDR3 DNA follows: TGTGCCACCCGACAGGGGGCAGATACGCAGTATTTT.

The chain joins TRBV28 to TRBJ1-2, with 9 bases lining up with TRBD1. The CDR3 is 16 amino acids. J lost 8 bases, V lost 5 bases, and 15 bases had no gene match. CDR1 and CDR2 (germline): MDHEN, SYDVKM. The CDR3 here is CASSNGDRGAFGGYTF. As DNA, the CDR3 is TGTGCCAGCAGTAACGGAGACAGGGGGGCATTCGGCGGCTACACCTTC.

J is TRBJ1-4 and V is TRBV4-2; D call uncertain. The V gene lost 1 base and the J gene lost 7 bases, with 19 bases spanning the gap. The CDR3 runs 17 residues. Germline values: CDR1 LGHNA, CDR2 YNFKEQ. CDR3 in amino acids: CASSQAGSPGLSEKLFF. The DNA for the CDR3 is TGTGCCAGCAGCCAAGCTGGCTCCCCGGGGTTGAGTGAAAAACTGTTTTTT.

V usage is TRBV28 and J usage is TRBJ2-7; D is unclear. V shed 2 bases and J shed 3 bases, with 5 bases lying between them. The CDR3 covers 12 residues. Germline CDR1 is MDHEN and CDR2 is SYDVKM. CDR3 in amino acids: CASSLGDYEQYF. CDR3 bases: TGTGCCAGCAGTTTAGGAGACTACGAGCAGTACTTC.

The genes are TRBV5-4 and TRBJ2-5, with TRBD2 identical over 8 bases. V gave up 4 bases and J gave up 5 bases; unmatched junction bases: 13. Per germline, CDR1 SGHNT and CDR2 YYREEE (reference sequence). The CDR3 is made up of 16 amino acids. The DNA of the CDR3 is TGTGCCAGCAGCCCCCGCCCGGCTAGCGGGCGTGAGACCCAGTACTTC. Translated, it gives CASSPRPASGRETQYF.

The CDR3, as DNA: TGTGCCAGCAGCCAAGCGCAGGGGTATTCCGGGGAGCTGTTTTTT. Translation gives CASSQAQGYSGELFF. This sequence joins TRBV14 and TRBJ2-2, with D maybe TRBD1 (6 bases). The CDR3 has 15 residues. Per the germline V gene, CDR1 is SGHDN and CDR2 is FVKESK. V was shortened by 1 base and J by 6 bases, with 12 bases between the two germline ends.

The chain combines TRBV5-1 with TRBJ1-2, with 7 bases fitting TRBD1. CDR3 length: 17 residues. Trimming at V came to 1 base and at J to 8 bases, leaving 17 bases not matched to a gene. Per germline, CDR1 SGHRS and CDR2 YFSETQ. The CDR3, as DNA: TGCGCCAGCAGCTTGCAGGGTGGACAGGTCCAACTATACGGCTACACCTTC. Protein product: CASSLQGGQVQLYGYTF.

The chain carries TRBV28 and TRBJ1-3; TRBD1 agrees at 10 bases. J lost 4 bases, V lost 7 bases, and 7 bases had no gene match. Per germline, CDR1 MDHEN and CDR2 SYDVKM. The CDR3 runs to 15 residues. The DNA for the CDR3 is TGTGCCAGCACCTTAGACAGGGGGCTAGGAAACACCATATATTTT. Translated: CASTLDRGLGNTIYF.

The J gene is TRBJ1-5, the V gene TRBV28, with D unclear. Trimming took 5 bases from V and 5 from J, leaving 13 bases between them. The germline gives CDR1 MDHEN, CDR2 SYDVKM. This CDR3 has 14 amino acids. This chain's CDR3 is CASSGSGSHQPQHF. CDR3 nucleotides: TGTGCCAGCAGTGGGTCGGGGAGTCATCAGCCCCAGCATTTT.

The gene calls are TRBV7-9 and TRBJ2-7; TRBD1 matches at 11 bases. The CDR3 extends over 14 amino acids. The germline gives CDR1 SEHNR, CDR2 FQNEAQ (reference sequence). With 5 bases clipped from V and 7 bases from J, the junction kept 7 bases outside the gene matches. The CDR3 bases are TGTGCCAGCAGCCATGGACAGGGGGCTTGGGAGCAGTACTTC. Protein product: CASSHGQGAWEQYF.

This chain links TRBV5-1 with TRBJ2-5; a weak D match, TRBD1 (5 bases). The CDR3 totals 15 residues. CDR1 is SGHRS, CDR2 YFSETQ, per germline. Trimming took off 4 bases at V and 2 bases at J, with 15 bases between the two ends. The CDR3 DNA sequence: TGCGCCAGCAGCCCCCAGGACCAGGGACAAGAGACCCAGTACTTC. Protein sequence: CASSPQDQGQETQYF.

The J gene is TRBJ1-2, the V gene TRBV19; 11 nucleotides align to TRBD1. Germline V gene sequence: CDR1 LNHDA, CDR2 SQIVND (reference sequence). The CDR3 is 15 amino acids. V dropped 3 bases and J dropped 4; count of bases not matched to a gene: 4. In nucleotides, the CDR3 is TGTGCCAGTAGTATCGGCGGGACAGGGGGCTATGGCTACACCTTC. Its translation: CASSIGGTGGYGYTF.

V usage is TRBV30 and J usage is TRBJ1-1, with a tentative D call TRBD1 (5 bases). Germline V lookup: CDR1 GTSNPN, CDR2 SVGIG (reference sequence). Trimming took 3 bases from V and 1 from J, leaving 18 bases between them. The CDR3 covers 16 residues. The CDR3 bases are TGTGCCTGGAGGATAACAGGTAGGCCTAGGAACACTGAAGCTTTCTTT. Protein: CAWRITGRPRNTEAFF.

This clone showed up just a few times. V and J are TRBV11-1 and TRBJ1-1, with 7 bases identical to TRBD1. The CDR3 sequence is 14 residues long. After removal of 5 bases from V and 5 bases from J, the junction contained 8 bases not matched to a gene. From germline, CDR1 is SGHAT and CDR2 FQDESV (reference sequence). CDR3 sequence reads: CASSPTGVRTEAFF. The CDR3, as DNA: TGTGCCAGCAGCCCCACAGGGGTTAGAACTGAAGCTTTCTTT. Together with reference TRBV11-1 and TRBJ1-1, the CDR3 gives the full variable domain: EAEVAQSPRYKITEKSQAVAFWCDPISGHATLYWYRQILGQGPELLVQFQDESVVDDSQLPKDRFSAERLKGVDSTLKIQPAELGDSAMYLCASSPTGVRTEAFFGQGTRLTVV.

The V call is TRBV28, the J call TRBJ1-5; D is ambiguous. The CDR3 totals 11 residues. Germline CDR1 is MDHEN and CDR2 is SYDVKM. Trimming took off 5 bases at V and 5 bases at J, with 4 bases between the two ends. The DNA for the CDR3 is TGTGCCAGCAGTCGGGATCAGCCCCAGCATTTT. This translates into CASSRDQPQHF.

The genes are TRBV5-1 and TRBJ1-2; the D gene is possibly TRBD1 (5 bases). Trimming left V 2 bases short and J 4 bases short, with 9 bases between. Germline-derived CDR1 and CDR2 are SGHRS and YFSETQ. The CDR3 is 13 amino acids. The CDR3 sequence: CASSLQAFYGYTF. Written as DNA, the CDR3 is TGCGCCAGCAGCTTACAGGCTTTCTATGGCTACACCTTC.

The genes are TRBV15 and TRBJ1-3; weak D call: TRBD1 (6 bases). V was trimmed by 1 base and J by 8 bases, leaving 24 bases between them. CDR1 is LNHNV and CDR2 is YYDKDF in the germline V gene (reference sequence). This CDR3 is 18 amino acids long. CDR3 loop: CATSRGIPVTVGADTIYF. The DNA for the CDR3 is TGTGCCACCAGCAGAGGTATCCCGGTGACAGTGGGGGCAGACACCATATATTTT.

This clone has just one count. This chain links TRBV21-1 with TRBJ2-1; the table names TRBD1, a call not compared with the DNA. TRBV21-1 is a pseudogene. This CDR3 has 17 amino acids. The CDR3 DNA is TGTGCCAGCAGCAAATGGTCCCCGGGACAGGGATCCAATGAGCAGTTCTTC. This translates into CASSKWSPGQGSNEQFF.

J is TRBJ2-2 and V is TRBV2, with 11 bases that match TRBD2. CDR3 length: 17 residues. CDR1 is SNHLY and CDR2 is FYNNEI in the germline V gene. V gave up 7 bases and J gave up 2 bases; unmatched junction bases: 9. In DNA, the CDR3 is TGTGCCAGCATGCTCCCGGGACTAGCGGTTAACACCGGGGAGCTGTTTTTT. Translating it yields CASMLPGLAVNTGELFF.

The V gene is TRBV5-8, the J gene TRBJ1-1; the D is unclear. The CDR3 spans 12 residues. In germline, CDR1 is SGHTS, CDR2 YDEGEE. Trimming took off 6 bases at V and 11 bases at J, with 17 bases between the two ends. CDR3 nucleotide sequence: TGTGCCAGCATCCTGTACGCGGGGATGGCTTTCTTT. It translates to CASILYAGMAFF.

The sample holds one count of this clone. The V call is TRBV9, the J call TRBJ2-3, with unresolved D. This CDR3 is built from 15 residues. The ends were cut back, 0 bases at V and 4 bases at J, with 12 bases in the middle. CDR1 and CDR2 (germline): SGDLS, YYNGEE. The chain's CDR3 is CASSVGHEVSDTQYF. The CDR3 DNA reads TGTGCCAGCAGCGTAGGGCATGAGGTATCAGATACGCAGTATTTT.

The chain couples TRBV9 to TRBJ2-5, with a weak D call TRBD1 (6 bases). Trimming took off 2 bases at V and 1 base at J, with 21 bases between the two ends. The length of the CDR3 is 18 residues. Per germline, CDR1 SGDLS and CDR2 YYNGEE. Written as DNA, the CDR3 is TGTGCCAGCAGCGTCACGCCTTCTACAGGGACCCCCCAAGAGACCCAGTACTTC. It encodes CASSVTPSTGTPQETQYF. The whole variable domain, filled in from reference TRBV9 and TRBJ2-5, reads DSGVTQTPKHLITATGQRVTLRCSPRSGDLSVYWYQQSLDQGLQFLIQYYNGEERAKGNILERFSAQQFPDLHSELNLSSLELGDSALYFCASSVTPSTGTPQETQYFGPGTRLLVL.

The V call is TRBV4-1, the J call TRBJ2-7; 9 nucleotides agree with TRBD2. The germline CDR1 and CDR2 sequences are MGHRA and YSYEKL. The V and J ends lost 3 bases and 0 bases, in that order; junction bases with no gene match: 12. This CDR3 spans 18 amino acids. This CDR3 reads CASSQSPLAGKSSYEQYF. CDR3 coding DNA: TGCGCCAGCAGCCAGTCGCCTCTAGCGGGGAAGAGCTCCTACGAGCAGTACTTC.

V usage is TRBV25-1 and J usage is TRBJ2-3, with D unclear. The CDR3 runs to 12 residues. V lost 1 base and J 12 bases, leaving 11 bases between the germline ends. The germline CDR1 and CDR2 sequences are MGHDK and SYGVNS. CDR3 residues: CASSESQLRQYF. CDR3 bases: TGTGCCAGCAGTGAATCCCAGTTACGACAGTATTTT.

The chain combines TRBV7-2 with TRBJ2-2; the match to TRBD2 covers 7 bases. Germline V gene sequence: CDR1 SGHTA, CDR2 FQGNSA. The CDR3 is 16 residues long. The junction had 12 bases not matched to a gene; V was cut back by 4 bases and J by 7 bases. CDR3 bases: TGTGCCAGCAGCTCCCAGTTCGGACTAGTCGGCGGGGAGCTGTTTTTT. It translates to CASSSQFGLVGGELFF.

The V and J genes are TRBV30 and TRBJ2-2; TRBD1 might be the D (5 bases). The CDR3 has 13 amino acids. CDR1 is GTSNPN, CDR2 SVGIG, per germline (reference sequence). V was clipped by 3 bases and J by 5 bases, with 10 bases between them. The CDR3 region has the DNA TGTGCCTGGAGGTCGCAGGGAACCGGGGAGCTGTTTTTT. Amino acid sequence: CAWRSQGTGELFF.

The chain is built from TRBV11-2 and TRBJ2-1, with 11 bases that match TRBD2. CDR3 length: 15 amino acids. Losses at the gene ends were 5 bases for V and 4 bases for J; bases not matched to a gene: 4. Germline V CDR1 and CDR2: SGHAT, FQNNGV. The CDR3 DNA follows: TGTGCCAGCAGCCTTCGGACTAGCGGGTACAATGAGCAGTTCTTC. Its translation: CASSLRTSGYNEQFF.

The genes are TRBV5-4 and TRBJ1-2; 7 nucleotides align to TRBD1. The CDR3 sequence is 13 residues long. The V and J ends lost 0 bases and 8 bases, in that order; junction bases with no gene match: 4. Germline CDR1 SGHNT, CDR2 YYREEE (reference sequence). CDR3 residues: CASSLEGAVGYTF. The CDR3 coding sequence is TGTGCCAGCAGCTTGGAGGGGGCGGTCGGCTACACCTTC. Full variable domain (rest looked up from reference TRBV5-4 and TRBJ1-2): ETGVTQSPTHLIKTRGQQVTLRCSSQSGHNTVSWYQQALGQGPQFIFQYYREEENGRGNFPPRFSGLQFPNYSSELNVNALELDDSALYLCASSLEGAVGYTFGSGTRLTVV.

This chain joins TRBV28 and TRBJ2-7, with 8 bases matching TRBD1. There are 18 residues in the CDR3. V shed 2 bases, J shed 3 bases, and the junction held 15 bases outside the gene matches. Germline V gene sequence: CDR1 MDHEN, CDR2 SYDVKM. The CDR3: CASSLNLGTGHGDYEQYF. DNA of the CDR3: TGTGCCAGCAGTTTAAATTTGGGGACAGGCCACGGCGACTACGAGCAGTACTTC.

J is TRBJ2-5 and V is TRBV9; 16 nucleotides match TRBD2. From germline, CDR1 is SGDLS and CDR2 YYNGEE. The junction had 8 bases not matched to a gene; V was cut back by 4 bases and J by 5 bases. The CDR3 totals 17 residues. This CDR3 reads CASSSGTSGRAGETQYF. The CDR3 nucleotides are TGTGCCAGCAGCTCCGGGACTAGCGGGAGGGCGGGCGAGACCCAGTACTTC.

This clone was seen once. The gene calls are TRBV19 and TRBJ2-5; 9 bases match TRBD2. CDR1 is LNHDA, CDR2 SQIVND, per germline (reference sequence). After removal of 5 bases from V and 5 bases from J, the junction contained 9 bases not matched to a gene. This CDR3 has 15 residues. Here the CDR3 DNA reads TGTGCCAGTAGTCTTAGCGGGAGTGGGTGGGAGACCCAGTACTTC. Translated: CASSLSGSGWETQYF.